The next 17 T cell receptor beta chains were all read from a single sample in a study of T cell repertoires in aging, cancer and after chemotherapy. The template was genomic DNA from peripheral blood, not RNA. Rearranged V-D-J TRB sequences were amplified with a mixed TRB-A/B primer pool. TCRdb reprocessed the multiplex PCR reads with MiXCR, giving one entry per CDR3 protein. This sample has around 13,000 distinct CDR3 sequences, with about 40% found just once. Sequencing used blood. These receptors were obtained from a human donor in good health. The donor label of this sample is uncertain.

As regards this clonotype: The junction shows a germline mismatch at one end, possibly a read error. This chain uses TRBV13 with TRBJ2-1; perhaps TRBD2 as D (5 bases). The CDR3 is 14 residues long. In germline, CDR1 is PRHDT, CDR2 FYEKMQ (reference sequence). CDR3 coding DNA: TGTGTCAGCAGCTTCAGTCCGGGGTCCAATGAGCAGTTCTTC. It specifies CVSSFSPGSNEQFF.

This chain links TRBV10-3 with TRBJ2-7; 11 bases agree with TRBD1. The CDR3 has 15 amino acids. V lost 3 bases and J lost 4; bases outside the gene matches: 5. Germline V gene sequence: CDR1 ENHRY, CDR2 SYGVKD. CDR3 coding DNA: TGTGCCATCAGTGATCGGGACAGGGGGGCATACGAGCAGTACTTC. It translates to CAISDRDRGAYEQYF.

The chain is built from TRBV18 and TRBJ1-5; 8 bases agree with TRBD1. The V and J ends lost 5 bases and 4 bases, in that order; junction bases with no gene match: 7. The CDR3 is 15 residues long. Germline V gene sequence: CDR1 KGHSH, CDR2 LQKENI. This CDR3 reads CASSTGQGRNQPQHF. The CDR3 DNA is TGTGCCAGCTCAACTGGACAGGGAAGGAATCAGCCCCAGCATTTT. Supplemented by reference TRBV18 and TRBJ1-5, the full variable domain reads NAGVMQNPRHLVRRRGQEARLRCSPMKGHSHVYWYRQLPEEGLKFMVYLQKENIIDESGMPKERFSAEFPKEGPSILRIQQVVRGDSAAYFCASSTGQGRNQPQHFGDGTRLSIL.

By share, this clonotype counts as medium-sized. The chain links TRBV6-5 to TRBJ2-6, with TRBD2 identical over 15 bases. The CDR3 is 18 amino acids. In germline, CDR1 is MNHEY, CDR2 SVGAGI. V lost 4 bases to trimming and J lost 4 bases; unmatched junction nucleotides: 5. This CDR3 reads CASSSGGLAGGGANVLTF. The CDR3 nucleotides read TGTGCCAGCAGTTCCGGGGGACTAGCGGGGGGCGGGGCCAACGTCCTGACTTTC.

This clonotype rates as medium-sized (0.01 to 0.1%). This sequence joins TRBV19 and TRBJ2-7, with D perhaps matching TRBD2 (5 bases). V was trimmed by 5 bases and J by 2 bases, leaving 13 bases between them. Germline CDR1 and CDR2: LNHDA and SQIVND (reference sequence). This CDR3 has 14 residues. The CDR3 bases are TGTGCCAGTAGTTCCGGGCCGAGGGCCTACGAGCAGTACTTC. This translates into CASSSGPRAYEQYF.

The CDR3 reads CASSYYGYGSEQYF. The DNA of the CDR3 is TGTGCCAGCAGTTACTACGGATACGGCTCCGAGCAGTACTTC. The V gene is TRBV6-2 or TRBV6-3, the J gene TRBJ2-7; D not resolved. CDR1 and CDR2 (germline): MNHEY, SVGEGT. The CDR3 totals 14 residues. The V gene lost 1 base and the J gene lost 6 bases, with 13 bases spanning the gap.

In its sample, this clonotype was seen a few times. The rearrangement uses TRBV11-3 and TRBJ2-7; D remains unclear. Per germline, CDR1 SGHNT and CDR2 YENEEA. This CDR3 has 13 residues. V was clipped by 3 bases and J by 2 bases, with 8 bases between them. Here the CDR3 reads CASSFPDTYEQYF. The CDR3 DNA reads as TGTGCCAGCAGCTTCCCAGATACCTACGAGCAGTACTTC.

This clonotype was observed a handful of times. The V gene is TRBV5-1, the J gene TRBJ2-1; a weak D match, TRBD2 (5 bases). V lost 2 bases and J 0 bases, leaving 6 bases between the germline ends. CDR1 and CDR2 from the germline V gene are SGHRS and YFSETQ. This CDR3 comprises 14 residues. The CDR3: CASSLADSYNEQFF. The CDR3 DNA reads TGCGCCAGCAGCTTAGCGGACTCCTACAATGAGCAGTTCTTC.

V gene TRBV5-1 combines with J gene TRBJ2-1; weak D call: TRBD1 (5 bases). The germline CDR1 and CDR2 sequences are SGHRS and YFSETQ. The germline V and J ends were trimmed by 0 bases and 4 bases, with 17 bases remaining between them. The CDR3 has 17 residues. The CDR3 protein is CASSLANRRSTYNEQFF. The DNA for the CDR3 is TGCGCCAGCAGCTTGGCAAACAGGCGATCAACTTACAATGAGCAGTTCTTC.

The chain is built from TRBV6-2 or TRBV6-3 and TRBJ2-6, with a weak D call TRBD1 (5 bases). CDR1 is MNHEY and CDR2 is SVGEGT in the germline V gene. The CDR3 covers 17 residues. V lost 3 bases and J 2 bases, leaving 14 bases between the germline ends. As DNA, the CDR3 is TGTGCCAGCAGTTATGGGGCGCATCAGCCTGGGGCCAACGTCCTGACTTTC. As protein: CASSYGAHQPGANVLTF.

There are a few counts of this clonotype. The chain employs TRBV7-9 and TRBJ2-5; no definite D call. V was cut by 5 bases and J by 1 base, with 11 bases left in between. The germline gives CDR1 SEHNR, CDR2 FQNEAQ (reference sequence). This CDR3 spans 14 amino acids. CDR3 sequence (DNA): TGTGCCAGCAGCCCCCCCCGGTTCCAAGAGACCCAGTACTTC. This encodes CASSPPRFQETQYF.

CDR3 coding DNA: TGTGCCAGCAGTTTACGGGGGTTTGGAAACATTCAGTACTTC. Protein product: CASSLRGFGNIQYF. The V call is TRBV27, the J call TRBJ2-4, with D possibly TRBD2 on 6 matching bases. The CDR3 is made up of 14 amino acids. Germline loops: CDR1 MNHEY, CDR2 SMNVEV (reference sequence). Deletions cut 2 bases from V and 6 bases from J, with 11 bases between.

By share, this clonotype ranks as medium-sized. The V and J genes are TRBV19 and TRBJ2-1; D call uncertain. Germline-derived CDR1 and CDR2 are LNHDA and SQIVND (reference sequence). The CDR3 extends over 16 amino acids. With 3 bases removed from V and 9 bases from J, the gap between germline ends came to 21 bases. CDR3 DNA: TGTGCCAGTAGTATCCCACCTCTAGGATCAAGGACTGAGCAGTTCTTC. Translation gives CASSIPPLGSRTEQFF.

The sample holds one count of this clonotype. This rearrangement joins TRBV30 to TRBJ1-1; 7 bases agree with TRBD1. The CDR3 spans 13 residues. With V trimmed by 8 bases and J by 4 bases, 10 bases remained unmatched. Germline values: CDR1 GTSNPN, CDR2 SVGIG (reference sequence). The CDR3 region is CAQGVGPGTEAFF. The CDR3 coding sequence is TGTGCCCAGGGGGTGGGGCCAGGCACTGAAGCTTTCTTT.

The chain is built from TRBV19 and TRBJ1-1; weak D call: TRBD1 (6 bases). Germline lookup yields CDR1 LNHDA and CDR2 SQIVND (reference sequence). The CDR3 has 15 amino acids. Trimming took off 5 bases at V and 6 bases at J, with 19 bases between the two ends. The CDR3: CASSRRDGGLAEAFF. The CDR3 coding sequence is TGTGCCAGTAGTCGCCGGGACGGGGGGCTCGCTGAAGCTTTCTTT.

This clonotype was seen a handful of times. This chain connects TRBV18 to TRBJ1-4, with TRBD1 matching 10 bases. This CDR3 region has 13 residues. CDR1 is KGHSH and CDR2 is LQKENI in the germline V gene. V dropped 6 bases and J dropped 6; count of bases not matched to a gene: 1. CDR3 sequence (DNA): TGTGCCAGCTCCGGGACAGGGGATGAAAAACTGTTTTTT. Amino acid sequence: CASSGTGDEKLFF.

The rearrangement joins TRBV5-1 to TRBJ2-5, with 12 bases identical to TRBD2. Germline-derived CDR1 and CDR2 are SGHRS and YFSETQ. V gave up 4 bases and J gave up 4 bases; unmatched junction bases: 5. The CDR3 runs 15 residues. The CDR3, as DNA: TGCGCCAGCAGCGAGCTAGCGGGAGGGCCAGAGACCCAGTACTTC. Amino acid sequence: CASSELAGGPETQYF.